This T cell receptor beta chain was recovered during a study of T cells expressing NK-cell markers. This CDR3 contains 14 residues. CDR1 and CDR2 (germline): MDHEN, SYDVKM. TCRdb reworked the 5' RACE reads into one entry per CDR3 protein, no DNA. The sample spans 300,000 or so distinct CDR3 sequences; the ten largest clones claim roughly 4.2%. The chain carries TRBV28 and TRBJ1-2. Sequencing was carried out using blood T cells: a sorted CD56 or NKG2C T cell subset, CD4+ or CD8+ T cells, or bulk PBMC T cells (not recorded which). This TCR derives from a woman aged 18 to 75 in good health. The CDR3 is CASSYLGGVYGYTF.